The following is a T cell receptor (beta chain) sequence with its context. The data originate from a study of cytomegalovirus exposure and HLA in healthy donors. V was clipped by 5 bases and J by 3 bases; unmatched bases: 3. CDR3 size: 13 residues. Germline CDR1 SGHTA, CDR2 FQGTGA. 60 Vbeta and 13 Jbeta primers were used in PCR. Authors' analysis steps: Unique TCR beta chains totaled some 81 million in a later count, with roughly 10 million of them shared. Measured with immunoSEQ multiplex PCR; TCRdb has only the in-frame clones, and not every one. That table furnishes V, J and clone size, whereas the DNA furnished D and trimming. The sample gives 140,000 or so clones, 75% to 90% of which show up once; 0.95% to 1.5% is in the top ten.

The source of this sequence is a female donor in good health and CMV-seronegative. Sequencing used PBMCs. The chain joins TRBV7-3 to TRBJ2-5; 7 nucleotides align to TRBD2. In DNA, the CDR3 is TGTGCCAGCAGCCCTGGACTAGAAGAGACCCAGTACTTC. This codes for CASSPGLEETQYF.